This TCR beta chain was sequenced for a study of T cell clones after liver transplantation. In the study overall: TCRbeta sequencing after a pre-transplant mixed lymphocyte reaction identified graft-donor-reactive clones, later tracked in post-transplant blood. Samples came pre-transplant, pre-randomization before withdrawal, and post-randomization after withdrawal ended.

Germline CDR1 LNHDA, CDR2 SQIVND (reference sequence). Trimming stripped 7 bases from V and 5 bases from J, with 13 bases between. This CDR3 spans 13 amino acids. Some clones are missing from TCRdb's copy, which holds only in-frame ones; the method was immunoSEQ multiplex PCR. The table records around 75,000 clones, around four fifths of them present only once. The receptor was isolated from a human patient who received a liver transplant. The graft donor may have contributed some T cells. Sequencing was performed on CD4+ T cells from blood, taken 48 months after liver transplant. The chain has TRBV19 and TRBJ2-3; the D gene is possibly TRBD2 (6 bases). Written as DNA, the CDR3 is TGTGCCAGTAACGGTCGCGGGGTAGATACGCAGTATTTT. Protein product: CASNGRGVDTQYF.